This is a list of T cell receptor beta chains from one sample in a study of blood T cell repertoires in COVID-19. TCRdb's table, derived via immunoSEQ multiplex PCR, lists solely in-frame clones and lacks some. Among 150,000 or so clones, about nine tenths were seen once, and the ten largest hold about 4.8%. Sequenced input: peripheral blood. The source of these receptors is a man aged 30-40 years with COVID-19, enrolled during active disease. Both conserved end residues are part of each CDR3. Each record gives: J gene, D gene, V gene, CDR3 protein, CDR3 DNA. D genes are given only for firm matches.

j_call: TRBJ2-2; d_call: TRBD1; v_call: TRBV12-5; cdr3_aa: CASGRRQGARNTGELFF; cdr3_nt: TGTGCTAGTGGTAGACGACAGGGGGCGCGGAACACCGGGGAGCTGTTTTTT
j_call: TRBJ2-4; d_call: .; v_call: TRBV28; cdr3_aa: CASSSSHRERAKNIQYF; cdr3_nt: TGTGCCAGCAGTTCATCTCACAGGGAGCGGGCCAAAAACATTCAGTACTTC
j_call: TRBJ2-7; d_call: TRBD1; v_call: TRBV5-1; cdr3_aa: CASSEKGPGTVTLSEQYF; cdr3_nt: TGCGCCAGCAGCGAAAAAGGTCCCGGGACAGTGACTTTGAGCGAGCAGTACTTC
j_call: TRBJ2-7; d_call: .; v_call: TRBV5-1; cdr3_aa: CASSPVSQLLSYEQYF; cdr3_nt: TGCGCCAGCAGCCCCGTTTCACAGCTCCTCTCCTACGAGCAGTACTTC
j_call: TRBJ2-6; d_call: .; v_call: TRBV5-1; cdr3_aa: CASSPVSSGANVLTF; cdr3_nt: TGCGCCAGCAGCCCAGTAAGCTCTGGGGCCAACGTCCTGACTTTC
j_call: TRBJ2-2; d_call: .; v_call: TRBV29-1; cdr3_aa: CSVVGAGYAGELFF; cdr3_nt: TGCAGCGTTGTAGGGGCCGGGTATGCCGGGGAGCTGTTTTTT
j_call: TRBJ1-2; d_call: .; v_call: TRBV25-1; cdr3_aa: CASSESGNYYGYTF; cdr3_nt: TGTGCCAGCAGTGAATCAGGCAATTACTATGGCTACACCTTC
j_call: TRBJ1-5; d_call: TRBD1; v_call: TRBV3-1/TRBV3-2; cdr3_aa: CASSGDRGRLGNQPQHF; cdr3_nt: TGTGCCAGCAGCGGGGACAGGGGGCGCTTAGGGAATCAGCCCCAGCATTTT
j_call: TRBJ1-5; d_call: TRBD1; v_call: TRBV18; cdr3_aa: CASSPTGVGQPQHF; cdr3_nt: TGTGCCAGCTCCCCCACAGGGGTGGGGCAGCCCCAGCATTTT
j_call: TRBJ1-5; d_call: .; v_call: TRBV7-8; cdr3_aa: CASSLGGLYSNQPQHF; cdr3_nt: TGTGCCAGCAGCTTAGGGGGGCTATATAGCAATCAGCCCCAGCATTTT
j_call: TRBJ1-5; d_call: .; v_call: TRBV6-6; cdr3_aa: CATSGGGVNQPQHF; cdr3_nt: TGTGCCACCTCCGGAGGGGGGGTCAATCAGCCCCAGCATTTT
j_call: TRBJ2-5; d_call: TRBD2; v_call: TRBV10-3; cdr3_aa: CAIIRTSTETQYF; cdr3_nt: TGTGCCATCATCAGGACTAGCACAGAGACCCAGTACTTC
j_call: TRBJ2-3; d_call: TRBD2; v_call: TRBV4-2; cdr3_aa: CASSQDPARSAGANTQYF; cdr3_nt: TGTGCCAGCAGCCAAGATCCCGCCCGGTCAGCGGGAGCCAATACGCAGTATTTT
j_call: TRBJ1-1; d_call: TRBD1; v_call: TRBV5-8; cdr3_aa: CASSLYRDRLNTEAFF; cdr3_nt: TGTGCCAGCAGCTTGTACCGGGACAGGCTGAACACTGAAGCTTTCTTT
j_call: TRBJ1-1; d_call: .; v_call: TRBV24-1; cdr3_aa: CATSETGGTSGRAFF; cdr3_nt: TGTGCCACCAGTGAAACGGGTGGGACATCGGGGAGAGCTTTCTTT
j_call: TRBJ1-3; d_call: .; v_call: TRBV5-4; cdr3_aa: CASSQQGSSGNTIYF; cdr3_nt: TGTGCCAGCAGCCAACAGGGTTCCTCTGGAAACACCATATATTTT
j_call: TRBJ2-1; d_call: TRBD2; v_call: TRBV24-1; cdr3_aa: CATSDRLAGTSTYNEQFF; cdr3_nt: TGTGCCACCAGTGATAGACTAGCGGGAACTTCCACCTACAATGAGCAGTTCTTC
j_call: TRBJ2-1; d_call: TRBD2; v_call: TRBV4-3; cdr3_aa: CASSHQVLAGSRNEQFF; cdr3_nt: TGCGCCAGCAGCCACCAAGTACTAGCGGGGTCCCGCAATGAGCAGTTCTTC
j_call: TRBJ1-1; d_call: .; v_call: TRBV6-2/TRBV6-3; cdr3_aa: CASSDRGPRNTEAFF; cdr3_nt: TGTGCCAGCAGTGACCGGGGTCCTCGGAACACTGAAGCTTTCTTT